This T cell receptor (beta chain) was captured in a study of blood T cell repertoires in COVID-19. Sequenced by immunoSEQ multiplex PCR; TCRdb stores in-frame clones only, minus some. The sample has 75,000 to 95,000 clones; approximately 86% are singletons. The CDR3 runs to 14 residues. The V end lost 5 bases, the J end lost 1 base, and 11 bases lay between the germline ends. Germline CDR1 is SGHTA and CDR2 is FQGNSA. This clone has just one count. The V and J genes are TRBV7-2 and TRBJ2-5, with a possible D match to TRBD2 (6 bases). This receptor was obtained from a middle-aged man with acute or convalescent COVID-19. Sequencing was carried out using peripheral blood. As DNA, the CDR3 is TGTGCCAGCAGCCCGAGCGGGCTCCAAGAGACCCAGTACTTC. Translating it yields CASSPSGLQETQYF.